These 2 T cell receptor beta chains share one sample of origin, sequenced in a study of CD8+ T cells in alopecia areata. Investigators isolated RNA and reverse transcribed it into cDNA to act as the sequencing template. Clones were read by immunoSEQ multiplex PCR, and TCRdb kept only the in-frame ones, dropping some. This sample carries approximately 280,000 clones, none of them present only once. Cell sorting was performed on pooled cutaneous lymph node cells with CD4, CD8alpha, NKG2D, NKG2ACE and other markers. Sequencing was done on a sample of CD4+ T cells sorted from a lymph node. Every receptor here comes from a C3H/HeJ mouse with alopecia areata. Mouse MHC haplotype: H2-k.

On this clone itself: Gene labels here are mouse ones. The read is 4 residues too short to cover the CDR3 end, so that end is filled in from the germline J gene. The chain uses TRBV13-1 and TRBJ2-1; 11 bases match TRBD2. CDR1 is NSHNY and CDR2 is SYGAGN in the germline V gene. The CDR3 is made up of 16 amino acids. V trimming: 4 bases; J trimming: 2 bases; junction bases outside the gene matches: 5. The CDR3 sequence: CASSSGTGGDYAEQFF. The CDR3 bases that were read are TGTGCCAGCAGTTCCGGGACTGGGGGCGACTATGCT.

The table lists this clone with a few counts. The listed genes are named as in mouse. The sequenced fragment ends 4 residues before the CDR3 boundary, so the rest is inferred from the germline J gene. The same CDR3 is also encoded by other DNA sequences in this sample. This chain links TRBV1 with TRBJ2-1, with TRBD1 matching 9 bases. The CDR3 consists of 15 residues. Germline lookup yields CDR1 NSQYPW and CDR2 LRSPGD (reference sequence). Trimming removed 3 bases from V and 4 bases from J; junction bases left unmatched: 4. CDR3 DNA, as far as it was read: TGCACCTGCAGTGCCGGGACAGGGTCGTATGCT. Encoded protein: CTCSAGTGSYA. The whole CDR3 sequence is CTCSAGTGSYAEQFF.